This TCR beta chain was recovered during a study of T cells after yellow fever vaccination. Study in general: The fractions with low cell numbers were processed using SMART-Seq v4 Ultra Low Input.

This clonotype was seen at least ten times. Its antigen remains unidentified. Broader study findings: Post-booster reappearance was seen for most primary-vaccination clones (about 95% CD4, around 90% CD8). On re-exposure, the response was weaker but peaked faster, at day 5 versus 15.

V lost 5 bases to trimming and J lost 6 bases, with 11 bases between them. Germline values: CDR1 MNHEY, CDR2 SVGEGT. CDR3 length: 13 residues. TCRdb independently ran MiXCR on the 5' RACE reads; one entry per CDR3 protein. This table has a few hundred thousand distinct CDR3 sequences, roughly 4% appearing once. This clonotype was sampled from a man between 18 and 29 years old who received the YFV17D yellow fever vaccine. This sample comprised PBMCs, obtained on the day of the yellow fever booster vaccination. The V gene is TRBV6-2 or TRBV6-3, the J gene TRBJ2-1, with D maybe TRBD1 (6 bases). The CDR3 region is CASSDTGSNEQFF. The CDR3 nucleotides read TGTGCCAGCAGTGACACAGGGTCCAATGAGCAGTTCTTC.